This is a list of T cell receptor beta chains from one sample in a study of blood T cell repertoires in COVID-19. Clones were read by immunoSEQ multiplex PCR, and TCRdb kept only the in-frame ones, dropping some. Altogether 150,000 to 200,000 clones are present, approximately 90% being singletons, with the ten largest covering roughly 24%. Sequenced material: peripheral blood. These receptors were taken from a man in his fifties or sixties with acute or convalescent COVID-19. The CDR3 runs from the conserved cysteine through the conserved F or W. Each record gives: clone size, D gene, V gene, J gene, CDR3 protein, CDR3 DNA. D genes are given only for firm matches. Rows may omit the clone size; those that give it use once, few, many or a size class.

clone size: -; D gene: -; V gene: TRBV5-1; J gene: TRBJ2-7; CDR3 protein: CASSLDGQTYEQYF; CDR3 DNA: TGCGCCAGCAGCTTGGACGGACAGACCTACGAGCAGTACTTC
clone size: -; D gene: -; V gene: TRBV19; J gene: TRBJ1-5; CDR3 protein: CASSSQGNQPQHF; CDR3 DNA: TGTGCCAGTAGTAGTCAGGGGAATCAGCCCCAGCATTTT
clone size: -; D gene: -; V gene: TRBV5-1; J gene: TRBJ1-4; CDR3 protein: CASSLTQGWGEKLFF; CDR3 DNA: TGCGCCAGCAGCTTGACCCAGGGGTGGGGTGAAAAACTGTTTTTT
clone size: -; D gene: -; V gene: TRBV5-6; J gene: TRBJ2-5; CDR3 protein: CASNPQAQETQYF; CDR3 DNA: TGTGCCAGCAACCCACAGGCCCAAGAGACCCAGTACTTC
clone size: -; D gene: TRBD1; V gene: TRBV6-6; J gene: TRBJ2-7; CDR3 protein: CASRTGAYEQYF; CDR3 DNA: TGTGCCAGCAGAACAGGGGCCTACGAGCAGTACTTC
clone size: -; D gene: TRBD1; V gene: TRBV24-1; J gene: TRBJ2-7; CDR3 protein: CATSVAGTGQYEQYF; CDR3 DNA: TGTGCCACCAGTGTCGCCGGGACAGGGCAATACGAGCAGTACTTC
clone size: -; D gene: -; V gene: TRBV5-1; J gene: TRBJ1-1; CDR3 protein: CASSFSGDSDTEAFF; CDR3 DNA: TGCGCCAGCAGCTTTTCGGGGGATAGTGACACTGAAGCTTTCTTT
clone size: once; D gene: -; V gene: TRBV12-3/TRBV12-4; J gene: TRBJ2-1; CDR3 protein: CASNVRDEQFF; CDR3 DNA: TGTGCCAGCAATGTCCGGGATGAGCAGTTCTTC
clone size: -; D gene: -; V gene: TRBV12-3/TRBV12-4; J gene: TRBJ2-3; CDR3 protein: CASSPGTETQYF; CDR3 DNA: TGTGCCAGCAGTCCGGGGACTGAAACGCAGTATTTT
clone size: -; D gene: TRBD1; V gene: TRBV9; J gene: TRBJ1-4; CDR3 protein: CASSVAGTGREKLFF; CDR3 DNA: TGTGCCAGCAGCGTAGCCGGGACAGGGAGGGAAAAACTGTTTTTT
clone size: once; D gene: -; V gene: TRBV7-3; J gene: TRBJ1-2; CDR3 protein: CASSFLRDTGYTF; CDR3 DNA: TGTGCCAGCAGCTTTCTCCGGGACACCGGCTACACCTTC
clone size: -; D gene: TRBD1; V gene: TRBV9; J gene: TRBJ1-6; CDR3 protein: CASSVAGTGVSPLHF; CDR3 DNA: TGTGCCAGCAGCGTAGCTGGGACAGGGGTTTCACCCCTCCACTTT
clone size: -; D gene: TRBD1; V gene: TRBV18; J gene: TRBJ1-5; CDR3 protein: CASSQGQGNQPQHF; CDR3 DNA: TGTGCCAGCTCCCAAGGACAGGGGAATCAGCCCCAGCATTTT
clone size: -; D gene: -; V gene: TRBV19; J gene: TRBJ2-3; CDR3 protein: CATAGAGTDTQYF; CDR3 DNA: TGTGCCACCGCGGGGGCTGGCACAGATACGCAGTATTTT
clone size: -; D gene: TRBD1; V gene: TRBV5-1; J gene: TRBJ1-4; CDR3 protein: CASSLEAGGEEKLFF; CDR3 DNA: TGCGCCAGCAGCTTGGAGGCAGGGGGCGAAGAAAAACTGTTTTTT
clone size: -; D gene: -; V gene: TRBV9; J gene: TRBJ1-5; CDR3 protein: CASSVSGNNQPQHF; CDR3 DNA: TGTGCCAGCAGCGTATCAGGTAACAATCAGCCCCAGCATTTT
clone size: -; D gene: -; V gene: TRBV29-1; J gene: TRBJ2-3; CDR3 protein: CSVDHDSQYF; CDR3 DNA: TGCAGCGTAGACCATGACAGCCAGTATTTT
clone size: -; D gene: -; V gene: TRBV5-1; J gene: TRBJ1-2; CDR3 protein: CASSEDSTYGYTF; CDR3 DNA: TGCGCCAGCAGCGAGGACAGCACCTATGGCTACACCTTC
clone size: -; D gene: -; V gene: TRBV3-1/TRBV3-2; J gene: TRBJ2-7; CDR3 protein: CASSLTQGHEQYF; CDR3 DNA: TGTGCCAGCAGCCTTACCCAGGGGCACGAGCAGTACTTC
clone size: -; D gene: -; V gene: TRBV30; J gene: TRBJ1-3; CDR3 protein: CAWGQSDSGNTIYF; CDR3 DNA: TGTGCCTGGGGACAGTCCGACTCTGGAAACACCATATATTTT
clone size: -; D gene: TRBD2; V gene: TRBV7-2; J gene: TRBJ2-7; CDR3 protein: CASSRGLAGLAYEQYF; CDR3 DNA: TGTGCCAGCAGCCGCGGACTAGCGGGATTAGCCTACGAGCAGTACTTC
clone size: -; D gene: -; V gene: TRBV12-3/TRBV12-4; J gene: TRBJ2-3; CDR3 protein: CASRGDNSDTQYF; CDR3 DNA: TGTGCCAGCAGGGGGGACAATTCAGATACGCAGTATTTT
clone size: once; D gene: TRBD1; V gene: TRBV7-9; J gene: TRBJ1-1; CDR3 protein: CASRLVQGADTEAFF; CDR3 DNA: TGTGCCAGCAGACTCGTCCAGGGGGCAGACACTGAAGCTTTCTTT
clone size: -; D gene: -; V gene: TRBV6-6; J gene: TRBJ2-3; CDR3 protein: CASSPSTDTQYF; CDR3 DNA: TGTGCCAGCAGTCCCTCCACAGATACGCAGTATTTT
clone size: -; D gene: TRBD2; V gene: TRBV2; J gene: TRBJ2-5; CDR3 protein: CASKGTSGGEETQYF; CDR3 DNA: TGTGCCAGCAAGGGGACTAGCGGGGGGGAAGAGACCCAGTACTTC
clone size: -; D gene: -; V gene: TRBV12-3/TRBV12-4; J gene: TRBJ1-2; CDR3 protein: CASSPGQRYGYTF; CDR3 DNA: TGTGCCAGCAGTCCTGGACAGAGGTATGGCTACACCTTC
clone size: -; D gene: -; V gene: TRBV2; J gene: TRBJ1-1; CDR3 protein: CASSGTARNTEAFF; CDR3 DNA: TGTGCCAGCAGTGGGACAGCGCGAAACACTGAAGCTTTCTTT
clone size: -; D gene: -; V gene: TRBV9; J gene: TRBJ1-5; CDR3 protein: CASSRGGWGNQPQHF; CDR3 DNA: TGTGCCAGCAGCCGCGGGGGCTGGGGCAATCAGCCCCAGCATTTT
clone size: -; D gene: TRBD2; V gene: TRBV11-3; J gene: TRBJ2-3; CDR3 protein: CASSSPASGNPDTQYF; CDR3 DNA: TGTGCCAGCAGCTCCCCGGCTAGCGGGAATCCAGATACGCAGTATTTT
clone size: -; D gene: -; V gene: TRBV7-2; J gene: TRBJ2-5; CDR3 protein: CASSRRTGFQETQYF; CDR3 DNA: TGTGCCAGCAGCCGCCGGACGGGGTTCCAAGAGACCCAGTACTTC
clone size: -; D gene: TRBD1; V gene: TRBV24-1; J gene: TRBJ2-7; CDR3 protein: CATMGQGSYEQYF; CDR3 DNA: TGTGCCACCATGGGACAGGGGTCCTACGAGCAGTACTTC
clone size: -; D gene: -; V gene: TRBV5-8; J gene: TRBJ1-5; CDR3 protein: CASSSDFLGNQPQHF; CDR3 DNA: TGTGCCAGCAGCTCGGACTTTTTGGGCAATCAGCCCCAGCATTTT
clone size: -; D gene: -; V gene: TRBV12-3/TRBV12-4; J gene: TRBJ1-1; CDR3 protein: CASRGRTEAFF; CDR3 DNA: TGTGCCAGCAGGGGGCGCACTGAAGCTTTCTTT
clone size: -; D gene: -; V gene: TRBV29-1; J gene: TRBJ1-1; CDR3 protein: CSVAPAGRGTEAFF; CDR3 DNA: TGCAGCGTTGCCCCTGCGGGGAGAGGCACTGAAGCTTTCTTT
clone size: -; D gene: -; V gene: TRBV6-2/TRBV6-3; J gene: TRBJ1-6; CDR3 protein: CASSRQSGYNSPLHF; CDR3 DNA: TGTGCCAGCAGCCGACAGTCAGGGTATAATTCACCCCTCCACTTT
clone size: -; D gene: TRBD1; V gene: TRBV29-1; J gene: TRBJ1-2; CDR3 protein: CSVAYRQGAGPNYGYTF; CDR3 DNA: TGCAGCGTCGCATATCGACAGGGGGCTGGACCCAACTATGGCTACACCTTC
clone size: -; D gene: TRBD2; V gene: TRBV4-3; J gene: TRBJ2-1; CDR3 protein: CASSQGGTSGDNEQFF; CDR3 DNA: TGCGCCAGCAGCCAAGGCGGGACTAGCGGAGACAATGAGCAGTTCTTC
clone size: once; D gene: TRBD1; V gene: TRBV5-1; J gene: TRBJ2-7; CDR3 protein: CASSLTTGSYEQYF; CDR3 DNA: TGCGCCAGCAGCTTAACGACAGGGTCCTACGAGCAGTACTTC
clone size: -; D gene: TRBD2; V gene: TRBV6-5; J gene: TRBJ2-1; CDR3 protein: CASSPGGPYNEQFF; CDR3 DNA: TGTGCCAGCAGCCCGGGGGGGCCCTACAATGAGCAGTTCTTC
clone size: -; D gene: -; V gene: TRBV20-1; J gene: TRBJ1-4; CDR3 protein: CSAFLNEKLFF; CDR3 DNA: TGCAGTGCTTTCCTTAATGAAAAACTGTTTTTT
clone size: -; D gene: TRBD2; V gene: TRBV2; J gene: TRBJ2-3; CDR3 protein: CASSAGTSGGRLAQYF; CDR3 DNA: TGTGCCAGCAGTGCCGGGACTAGCGGGGGGCGCCTCGCGCAGTATTTT
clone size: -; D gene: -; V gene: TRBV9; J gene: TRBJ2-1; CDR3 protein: CASSDGSSYNEQFF; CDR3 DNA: TGTGCCAGCAGCGATGGGAGCTCCTACAATGAGCAGTTCTTC
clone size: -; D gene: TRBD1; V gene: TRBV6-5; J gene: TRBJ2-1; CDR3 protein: CASSPPGQGRNEQFF; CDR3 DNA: TGTGCCAGCAGTCCCCCGGGACAGGGGCGGAATGAGCAGTTCTTC
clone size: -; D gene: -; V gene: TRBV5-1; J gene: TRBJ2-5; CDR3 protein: CASRYGQETQYF; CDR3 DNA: TGCGCCAGCAGGTACGGGCAAGAGACCCAGTACTTC
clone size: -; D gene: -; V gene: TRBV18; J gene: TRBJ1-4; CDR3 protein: CASSLVGARDEKLFF; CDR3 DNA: TGTGCCAGCTCACTGGTGGGGGCTCGGGATGAAAAACTGTTTTTT
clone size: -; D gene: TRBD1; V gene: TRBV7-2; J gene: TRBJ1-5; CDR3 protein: CASSPPGQADQPQHF; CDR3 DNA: TGTGCCAGCAGCCCCCCCGGACAGGCAGATCAGCCCCAGCATTTT
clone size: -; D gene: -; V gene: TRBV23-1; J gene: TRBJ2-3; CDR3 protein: CASSLDKRTDTQYF; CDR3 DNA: TGCGCCAGCAGTCTTGACAAACGCACAGATACGCAGTATTTT
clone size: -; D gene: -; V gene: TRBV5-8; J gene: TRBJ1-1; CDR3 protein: CASSLIGGKTEAFF; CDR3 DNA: TGTGCCAGCAGCTTGATCGGGGGAAAGACTGAAGCTTTCTTT
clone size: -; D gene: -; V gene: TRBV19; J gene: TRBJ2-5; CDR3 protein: CASSMQQETQYF; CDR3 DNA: TGTGCCAGTAGTATGCAGCAAGAGACCCAGTACTTC
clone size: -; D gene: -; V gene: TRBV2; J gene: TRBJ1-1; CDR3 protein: CASSEASRDTEAFF; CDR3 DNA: TGTGCCAGCAGTGAAGCTTCCAGGGACACTGAAGCTTTCTTT
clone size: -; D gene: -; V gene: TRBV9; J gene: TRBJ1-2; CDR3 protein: CASSVGLATNYGYTF; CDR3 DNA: TGTGCCAGCAGCGTAGGTCTGGCAACTAACTATGGCTACACCTTC